This note documents a single T cell receptor beta chain sequence. The sample originates from a study of shared clonotypes between healthy human individuals. CDR1 SGHAT and CDR2 FQNNGV come from the germline V gene. This CDR3 region has 14 residues. V was pared by 5 bases and J by 5 bases, with 15 bases between. Assay used: immunoSEQ multiplex PCR; TCRdb lists only in-frame clones, some missing. The data hold roughly 2.4 million clones, with more than 90% observed a single time. Input material: naive CD4+ T cells sorted from blood. As for subset: CD45RA+ positively selected. The source of this sequence is a man aged 18 to 30 in good health. V and J are TRBV11-2 and TRBJ1-1, with D perhaps TRBD1 (5 bases). The CDR3, as DNA: TGTGCCAGCAGCCCCGCGGCAGGGAGGACTGAAGCTTTCTTT. Translation: CASSPAAGRTEAFF. Using reference TRBV11-2 and TRBJ1-1 for the parts outside the CDR3, the full variable domain is EAGVAQSPRYKIIEKRQSVAFWCNPISGHATLYWYQQILGQGPKLLIQFQNNGVVDDSQLPKDRFSAERLKGVDSTLKIQPAKLEDSAVYLCASSPAAGRTEAFFGQGTRLTVV.